Each of the 4 T cell receptor beta chains below was sequenced from the same sample in a study of post-analysis software for immune sequencing data. Unique molecular identifiers were carried by the TCR beta cDNA libraries. TCRdb reprocessed the PCR reads with MiXCR, giving one entry per CDR3 protein. Here the sample spans approximately 690,000 distinct CDR3 sequences, about 60% being singletons. The study's findings and limits: Elevated frequency relative to controls characterized four or five TRBV segments in patients, TRBV5-6, TRBV5-1 and TRBV20-1 among them.

Antigen specificity for these receptors is unknown. Source material: blood. These receptors were obtained from a girl aged 2 to 10 with multiple sclerosis.

The rearrangement links TRBV12-3 or TRBV12-4 to TRBJ1-2; D is unresolved. This CDR3 contains 11 residues. Trimming removed 7 bases from V and 8 bases from J, with 11 bases in between. In DNA form, the CDR3 reads TGTGCCAGCAATTTCAGAACGGGCTACACCTTC. The encoded protein is CASNFRTGYTF.

The chain employs TRBV5-1 and TRBJ2-5; the match to TRBD2 covers 11 bases. Germline-derived CDR1 and CDR2 are SGHRS and YFSETQ. Trimming at V came to 5 bases and at J to 0 bases, leaving 12 bases not matched to a gene. This CDR3 has 18 residues. CDR3 DNA sequence: TGCGCCAGCAGGCTCGGGCCCCTAGCGGGGGGCCACCAAGAGACCCAGTACTTC. This encodes CASRLGPLAGGHQETQYF.

The V gene is TRBV12-3 or TRBV12-4, the J gene TRBJ2-7, with D hard to call. Between the trimmed V and J ends, which lost 6 bases and 5 bases, there was a span of 11 bases. This CDR3 contains 12 residues. The CDR3 coding sequence is TGTGCCAGCAGACTCAATTCTGACGAGCAGTACTTC. Translation gives CASRLNSDEQYF.

The chain carries TRBV19 and TRBJ1-5; no definite D call. Trimming stripped 5 bases from V and 2 bases from J, with 13 bases between. This CDR3 has 15 residues. Germline lookup yields CDR1 LNHDA and CDR2 SQIVND (reference sequence). CDR3 region: CASSPMKSGNQPQHF. As DNA, the CDR3 is TGTGCCAGTAGTCCAATGAAAAGTGGCAATCAGCCCCAGCATTTT.